This T cell receptor (beta chain) appears in the sequencing data of a study of T cells in Graves' hyperthyroidism and ophthalmopathy. General study points: Ophthalmopathy cases were set apart from stable hyperthyroidism by a 13 V-J model. Peripheral blood also featured most of the thyroid clonotypes expanded above 0.001.

V lost 10 bases to trimming and J lost 2 bases; unmatched junction nucleotides: 6. CDR3 length: 13 amino acids. Per germline, CDR1 KGHDR and CDR2 SFDVKD. Stable disease denoted Graves' hyperthyroidism without ophthalmopathy progression within 18 months. RNA transcripts were the template for amplifying TCR beta CDR3 regions. HTBI primers drove first-round RT-PCR of the TCR CDR3. TCRdb recomputed calls from the multiplex PCR reads with MiXCR, one row per CDR3 protein. The data hold around 420,000 distinct CDR3 sequences, with approximately 15% observed a single time. This clonotype was observed a handful of times. The antigen remains unidentified.

This clonotype originated in a woman aged 18-30 years with Graves' hyperthyroidism. Sequencing was performed on blood. The chain recombines TRBV24-1 with TRBJ1-2, with 7 bases identical to TRBD1. In nucleotides, the CDR3 is TGTGCCACTCGACAGGGACGAAACTATGGCTACACCTTC. Residues: CATRQGRNYGYTF.